This TCR beta chain was observed in a study of blood T cell repertoires in COVID-19. Study-wide context: Collection of acute and convalescent COVID-19 samples took place in the United States, Italy and Spain.

Generated by immunoSEQ multiplex PCR, the TCRdb table keeps only in-frame clones and is missing some. The sample yields 120,000 to 150,000 clones, 81% seen once. V was clipped by 0 bases and J by 7 bases; unmatched bases: 4. Germline V gene data show CDR1 as SGHDT and CDR2 as YYEEEE. The length of the CDR3 is 15 residues. This clonotype was obtained from a human donor with acute or convalescent COVID-19. The donor label of this sample is uncertain. The rearrangement links TRBV5-6 to TRBJ2-1; 10 bases agree with TRBD2. Sequencing used peripheral blood. CDR3 loop: CASSLGSGGANEQFF. CDR3 DNA: TGTGCCAGCAGCTTGGGAAGCGGGGGGGCGAATGAGCAGTTCTTC.